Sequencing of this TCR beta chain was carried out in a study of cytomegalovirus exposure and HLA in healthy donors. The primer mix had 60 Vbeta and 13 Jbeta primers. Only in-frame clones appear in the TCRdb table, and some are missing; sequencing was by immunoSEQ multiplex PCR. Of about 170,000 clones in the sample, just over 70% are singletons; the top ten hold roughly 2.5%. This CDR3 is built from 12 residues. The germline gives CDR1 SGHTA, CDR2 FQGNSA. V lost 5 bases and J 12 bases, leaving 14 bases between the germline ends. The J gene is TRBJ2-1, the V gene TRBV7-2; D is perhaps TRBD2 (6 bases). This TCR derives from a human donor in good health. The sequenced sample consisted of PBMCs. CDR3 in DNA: TGTGCCAGCAGCCCGACTAGATGTCGGCAGTTCTTC. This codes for CASSPTRCRQFF.